The entry below describes one T cell receptor beta chain. Antigen unknown. The V and J ends lost 5 bases and 7 bases, in that order; junction bases with no gene match: 3. CDR3 length: 12 residues. Germline V CDR1 and CDR2: SEHNR, FQNEAQ (reference sequence). The PCR made use of 60 Vbeta and 13 Jbeta primers. Method: immunoSEQ multiplex PCR; TCRdb's copy keeps in-frame clones and lacks some. Seen here are under 85,000 clones, over 75% observed once, and the top ten hold about 4.7%. The data were taken from a study of cytomegalovirus exposure and HLA in healthy donors. Study findings and constraints: Across donors, most TCRs were seen rarely, yet some public ones were widespread.

The chain recombines TRBV7-9 with TRBJ2-7, with 9 bases matching TRBD2. Sequencing used PBMCs. The clonotype was recovered from a woman aged 25 to 39 in good health and CMV-seronegative. The DNA for the CDR3 is TGTGCCAGCAGCGGGACTAGCTATGAGCAGTACTTC. Encoded protein: CASSGTSYEQYF.